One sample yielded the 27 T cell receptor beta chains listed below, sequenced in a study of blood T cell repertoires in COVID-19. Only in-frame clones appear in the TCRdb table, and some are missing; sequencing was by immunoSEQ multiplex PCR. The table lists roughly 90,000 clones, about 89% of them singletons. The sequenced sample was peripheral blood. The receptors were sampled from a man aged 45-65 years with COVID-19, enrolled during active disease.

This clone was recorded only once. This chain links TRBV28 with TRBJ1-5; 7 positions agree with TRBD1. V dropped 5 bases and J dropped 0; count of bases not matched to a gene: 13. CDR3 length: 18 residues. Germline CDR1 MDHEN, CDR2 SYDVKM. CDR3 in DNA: TGTGCCAGCAGTCCACCCCCCGGGACAGTTTATAGCAATCAGCCCCAGCATTTT. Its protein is CASSPPPGTVYSNQPQHF.

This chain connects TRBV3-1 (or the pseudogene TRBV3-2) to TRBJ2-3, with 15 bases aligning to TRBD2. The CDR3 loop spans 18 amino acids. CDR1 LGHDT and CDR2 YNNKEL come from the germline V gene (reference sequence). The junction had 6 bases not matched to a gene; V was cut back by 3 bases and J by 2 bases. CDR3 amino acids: CASSQGTSGGKHTDTQYF. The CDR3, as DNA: TGTGCCAGCAGCCAGGGGACTAGCGGGGGGAAACACACAGATACGCAGTATTTT.

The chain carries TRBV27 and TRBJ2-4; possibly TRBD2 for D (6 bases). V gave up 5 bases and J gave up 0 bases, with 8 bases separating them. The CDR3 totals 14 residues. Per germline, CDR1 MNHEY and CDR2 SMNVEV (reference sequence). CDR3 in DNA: TGTGCCAGCAGTCCGGGACTAGCCAAAAACATTCAGTACTTC. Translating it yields CASSPGLAKNIQYF.

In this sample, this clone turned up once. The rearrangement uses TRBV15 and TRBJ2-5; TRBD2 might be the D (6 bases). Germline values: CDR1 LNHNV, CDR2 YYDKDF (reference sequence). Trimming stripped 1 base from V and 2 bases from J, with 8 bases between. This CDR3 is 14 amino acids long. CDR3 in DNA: TGTGCCACCAGCAGAGGTCGGGGGCAAGAGACCCAGTACTTC. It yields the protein CATSRGRGQETQYF.

The CDR3 is CASSPKGKGGEQPQHF. In DNA form, the CDR3 reads TGTGCCAGTAGTCCAAAGGGGAAGGGCGGGGAACAGCCCCAGCATTTT. The V call is TRBV19, the J call TRBJ1-5, with D possibly matching TRBD1 (5 bases). The CDR3 spans 16 residues. Trimming took 5 bases from V and 7 from J, leaving 21 bases between them. The germline V gene has CDR1 LNHDA and CDR2 SQIVND (reference sequence).

The CDR3 is CSASLAGGTYNEQFF. CDR3 nucleotide sequence: TGCAGTGCTAGTCTAGCGGGGGGAACCTACAATGAGCAGTTCTTC. The chain couples TRBV20-1 to TRBJ2-1, with TRBD2 matching over 11 bases. The junction had 3 bases not matched to a gene; V was cut back by 3 bases and J by 2 bases. Germline loops: CDR1 DFQATT, CDR2 SNEGSKA (reference sequence). The CDR3 is 15 amino acids.

CDR3 region: CASSQATSTGELFF. DNA of the CDR3: TGCGCCAGCAGCCAAGCGACTAGCACCGGGGAGCTGTTTTTT. The V and J genes are TRBV4-1 and TRBJ2-2, with a possible D match to TRBD2 (6 bases). Deletions cut 1 base from V and 4 bases from J, with 7 bases between. Per the germline V gene, CDR1 is MGHRA and CDR2 is YSYEKL. This CDR3 region has 14 residues.

For the CDR3, the DNA is TGTGCCAGCAGTCTGGGACAGCCGAATTCACCCCTCCACTTT. Encoded protein: CASSLGQPNSPLHF. This chain uses TRBV2 with TRBJ1-6; 7 bases align to TRBD1. Trimming took 5 bases from V and 7 from J; bases not matched to a gene: 5. This CDR3 is 14 amino acids long. Germline values: CDR1 SNHLY, CDR2 FYNNEI.

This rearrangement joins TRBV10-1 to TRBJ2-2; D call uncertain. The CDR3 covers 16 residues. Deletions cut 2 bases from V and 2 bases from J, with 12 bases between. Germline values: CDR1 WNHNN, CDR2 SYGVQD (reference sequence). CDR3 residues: CASSELVGGNTGELFF. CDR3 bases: TGCGCCAGCAGTGAGCTCGTCGGCGGTAACACCGGGGAGCTGTTTTTT.

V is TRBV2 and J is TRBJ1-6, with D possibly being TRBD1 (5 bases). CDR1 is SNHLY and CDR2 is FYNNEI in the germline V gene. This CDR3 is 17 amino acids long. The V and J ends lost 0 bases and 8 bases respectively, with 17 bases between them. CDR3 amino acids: CASSEAPLGAGYSPLHF. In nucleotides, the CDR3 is TGTGCCAGCAGTGAAGCCCCTCTAGGGGCAGGCTATTCACCCCTCCACTTT. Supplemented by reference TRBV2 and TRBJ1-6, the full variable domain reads EPEVTQTPSHQVTQMGQEVILRCVPISNHLYFYWYRQILGQKVEFLVSFYNNEISEKSEIFDDQFSVERPDGSNFTLKIRSTKLEDSAMYFCASSEAPLGAGYSPLHFGNGTRLTVT.

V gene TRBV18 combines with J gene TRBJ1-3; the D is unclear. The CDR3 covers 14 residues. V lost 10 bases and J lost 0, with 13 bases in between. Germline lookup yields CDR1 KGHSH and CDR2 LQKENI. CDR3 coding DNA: TGTGCCACCCGGGATAACTACTCTGGAAACACCATATATTTT. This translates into CATRDNYSGNTIYF.

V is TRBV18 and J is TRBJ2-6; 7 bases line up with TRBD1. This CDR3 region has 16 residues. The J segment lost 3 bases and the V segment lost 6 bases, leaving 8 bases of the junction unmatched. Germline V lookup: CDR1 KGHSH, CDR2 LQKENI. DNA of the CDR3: TGTGCCAGCTCTTACGGACAGGCGAGTGGGGCCAACGTCCTGACTTTC. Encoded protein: CASSYGQASGANVLTF.

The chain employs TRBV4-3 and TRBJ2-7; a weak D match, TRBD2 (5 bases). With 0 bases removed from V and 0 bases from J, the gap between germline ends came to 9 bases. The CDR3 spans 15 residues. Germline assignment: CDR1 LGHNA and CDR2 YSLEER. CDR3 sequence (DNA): TGCGCCAGCAGCCAAGACCGGGGAACCTCCTACGAGCAGTACTTC. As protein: CASSQDRGTSYEQYF.

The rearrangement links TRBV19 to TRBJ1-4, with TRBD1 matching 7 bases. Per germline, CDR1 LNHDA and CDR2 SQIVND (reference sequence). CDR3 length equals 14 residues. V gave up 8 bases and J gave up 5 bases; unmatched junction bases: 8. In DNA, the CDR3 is TGTGCCAGTTCGGAAGACAGGGTGAATGAAAAACTGTTTTTT. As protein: CASSEDRVNEKLFF.

CDR3 nucleotides: TGTGCCAGCAGCTTGGCGCTGGGCTCTAATTCACCCCTCCACTTT. This encodes CASSLALGSNSPLHF. This chain joins TRBV5-6 and TRBJ1-6; D unresolved. Germline V CDR1 and CDR2: SGHDT, YYEEEE. V lost 0 bases to trimming and J lost 6 bases, with 10 bases between them. The CDR3 has 15 amino acids.

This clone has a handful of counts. CDR3 sequence reads: CASSWTGGEVQPQHF. DNA of the CDR3: TGTGCCAGCAGCTGGACAGGGGGCGAGGTTCAGCCCCAGCATTTT. J is TRBJ1-5 and V is TRBV28; 11 nucleotides agree with TRBD1. The V gene end was trimmed by 6 bases and the J gene end by 6 bases; junction bases not matched to a gene: 7. The CDR3 covers 15 residues. Germline V gives CDR1 MDHEN, CDR2 SYDVKM.

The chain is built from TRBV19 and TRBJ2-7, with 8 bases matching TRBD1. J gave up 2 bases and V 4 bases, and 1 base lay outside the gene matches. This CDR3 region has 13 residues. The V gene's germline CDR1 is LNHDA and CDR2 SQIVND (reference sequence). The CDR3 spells CASSTTGAYEQYF. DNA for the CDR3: TGTGCCAGTAGTACGACAGGGGCCTACGAGCAGTACTTC. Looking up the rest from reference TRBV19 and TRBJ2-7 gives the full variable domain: DGGITQSPKYLFRKEGQNVTLSCEQNLNHDAMYWYRQDPGQGLRLIYYSQIVNDFQKGDIAEGYSVSREKKESFPLTVTSAQKNPTAFYLCASSTTGAYEQYFGPGTRLTVT.

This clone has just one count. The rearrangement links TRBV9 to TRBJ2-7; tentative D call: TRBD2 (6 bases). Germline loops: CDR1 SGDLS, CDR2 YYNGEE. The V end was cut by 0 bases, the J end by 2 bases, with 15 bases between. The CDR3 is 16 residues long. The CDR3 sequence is CASSVGLSGGPYEQYF. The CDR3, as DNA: TGTGCCAGCAGCGTAGGATTGAGCGGAGGGCCCTACGAGCAGTACTTC.

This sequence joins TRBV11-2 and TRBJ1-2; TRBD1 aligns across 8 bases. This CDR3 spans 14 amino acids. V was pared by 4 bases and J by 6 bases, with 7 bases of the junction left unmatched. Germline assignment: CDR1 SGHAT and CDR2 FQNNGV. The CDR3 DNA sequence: TGTGCCAGCAGCTCCTGGACAGGGTCAAATGGCTACACCTTC. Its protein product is CASSSWTGSNGYTF.

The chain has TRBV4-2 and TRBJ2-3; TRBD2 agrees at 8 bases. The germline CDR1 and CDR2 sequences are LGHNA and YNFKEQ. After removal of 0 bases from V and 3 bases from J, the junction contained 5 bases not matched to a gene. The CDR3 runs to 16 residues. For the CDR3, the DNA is TGTGCCAGCAGCCAAGAGGGGACTAGAGCAACAGATACGCAGTATTTT. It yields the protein CASSQEGTRATDTQYF.

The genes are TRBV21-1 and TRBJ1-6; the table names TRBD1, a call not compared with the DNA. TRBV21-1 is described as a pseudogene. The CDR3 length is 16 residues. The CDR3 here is CASSRTGEAYNSPLHF. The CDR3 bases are TGTGCCAGCAGTAGGACAGGGGAGGCCTATAATTCACCCCTCCACTTT.

The CDR3 region has the DNA TGTGCCAGCAGTGAATTGTGGGAGGACAGGGAGTACAATGAGCAGTTCTTC. This translates into CASSELWEDREYNEQFF. The genes are TRBV6-1 and TRBJ2-1; 8 positions agree with TRBD1. The CDR3 runs to 17 residues. The V and J ends lost 2 bases and 4 bases, in that order; junction bases with no gene match: 10. CDR1 is MNHNS and CDR2 is SASEGT in the germline V gene.

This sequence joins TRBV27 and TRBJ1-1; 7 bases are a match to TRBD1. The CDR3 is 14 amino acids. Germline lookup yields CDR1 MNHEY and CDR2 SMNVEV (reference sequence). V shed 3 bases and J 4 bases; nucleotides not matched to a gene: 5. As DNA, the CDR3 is TGTGCCAGCAGTTTTATAGGGGGCCGCACTGAAGCTTTCTTT. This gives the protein CASSFIGGRTEAFF.

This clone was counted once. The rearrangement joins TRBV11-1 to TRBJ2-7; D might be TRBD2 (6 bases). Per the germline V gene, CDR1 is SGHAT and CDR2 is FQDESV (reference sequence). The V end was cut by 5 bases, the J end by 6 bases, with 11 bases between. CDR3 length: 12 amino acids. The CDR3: CASSPGGAEQYF. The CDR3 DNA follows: TGTGCCAGCAGCCCCGGAGGGGCCGAGCAGTACTTC. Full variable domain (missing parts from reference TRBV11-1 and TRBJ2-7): EAEVAQSPRYKITEKSQAVAFWCDPISGHATLYWYRQILGQGPELLVQFQDESVVDDSQLPKDRFSAERLKGVDSTLKIQPAELGDSAMYLCASSPGGAEQYFGPGTRLTVT.

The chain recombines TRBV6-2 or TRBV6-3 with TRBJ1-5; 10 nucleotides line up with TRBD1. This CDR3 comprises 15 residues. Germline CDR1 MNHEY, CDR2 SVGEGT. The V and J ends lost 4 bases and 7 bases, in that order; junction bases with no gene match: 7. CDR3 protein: CASSWGGQGGQPQHF. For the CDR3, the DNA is TGTGCCAGCAGTTGGGGAGGACAGGGGGGACAGCCCCAGCATTTT.

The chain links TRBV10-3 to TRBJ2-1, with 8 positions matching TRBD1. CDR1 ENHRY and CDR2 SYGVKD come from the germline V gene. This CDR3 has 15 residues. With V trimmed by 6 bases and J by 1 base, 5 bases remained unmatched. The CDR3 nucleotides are TGTGCCATCAGGGAAGGACAGGGTTCCTACAATGAGCAGTTCTTC. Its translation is CAIREGQGSYNEQFF.

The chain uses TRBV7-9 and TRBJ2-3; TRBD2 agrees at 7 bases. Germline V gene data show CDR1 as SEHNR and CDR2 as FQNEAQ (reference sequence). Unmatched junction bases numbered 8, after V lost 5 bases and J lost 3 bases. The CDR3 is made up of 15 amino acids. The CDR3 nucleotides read TGTGCCAGCAGCCCCGGGGGGTTGGGAACAGATACGCAGTATTTT. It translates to CASSPGGLGTDTQYF.